Reported below is one TCR beta chain. Distinct nucleotide sequences in the sample also encode this CDR3. The data are from a study of blood T cell repertoires in COVID-19. On the study more broadly: Material from acute and convalescent COVID-19 was sourced from the United States, Italy and Spain. The cDNA or gDNA used as material had been derived from T cells, B-cell-depleted T cells, or PBMCs.

As originally analysed: Reference gene primer amplification in the assay estimated nucleated cell counts. Method: immunoSEQ multiplex PCR; TCRdb's copy keeps in-frame clones and lacks some. The V and J calls and the clone size are those of that table, but D and trimming were determined from the DNA. The sample has more than 250,000 clones, around 90% seen once. The CDR3 has 18 amino acids. Germline V gene sequence: CDR1 LNHDA, CDR2 SQIVND (reference sequence). Trimming stripped 3 bases from V and 0 bases from J, with 17 bases between. The gene calls are TRBV19 and TRBJ1-4; D not certain. The clonotype originates from a man younger than 35 who had recovered from COVID-19. Source material: peripheral blood. The CDR3 sequence is CASSMYSLADATNEKLFF. The CDR3 nucleotides are TGTGCCAGTAGTATGTACTCACTCGCGGATGCAACTAATGAAAAACTGTTTTTT.